These 3 T cell receptor beta chains originate from one sample sequenced in a study of shared clonotypes between healthy human individuals. Sequencing used immunoSEQ multiplex PCR; TCRdb keeps in-frame clones, though not all of them. This sample carries about 520,000 clones, approximately 95% of them seen once, and the ten largest clones take about 0.06%. The sequencing sample was made of naive CD4+ T cells sorted from blood. This sample's subset: CD45RA+ positively selected. Receptors originate from a young woman in good health.

The V call is TRBV7-9, the J call TRBJ2-3; D call uncertain. The CDR3 covers 16 residues. Germline CDR1 and CDR2: SEHNR and FQNEAQ (reference sequence). Trimming stripped 4 bases from V and 0 bases from J, with 14 bases between. The CDR3 loop reads CASSSRTESSTDTQYF. DNA for the CDR3: TGTGCCAGCAGCTCTCGGACGGAGTCTAGCACAGATACGCAGTATTTT.

The V call is TRBV7-6, the J call TRBJ2-1, with 12 bases aligning to TRBD2. Germline V CDR1 and CDR2: SGHVS, FNYEAQ. J was trimmed by 4 bases and V by 6 bases; bases with no gene match: 7. This CDR3 is built from 16 residues. In nucleotides, the CDR3 is TGTGCCAGCAGTCGGACTAGCGGGGCAACTTACAATGAGCAGTTCTTC. Protein sequence: CASSRTSGATYNEQFF.

The rearrangement joins TRBV6-5 to TRBJ2-7; no definite D call. The germline V gene has CDR1 MNHEY and CDR2 SVGAGI. CDR3 length: 14 amino acids. The V and J ends lost 5 bases and 6 bases respectively, with 17 bases between them. The CDR3 loop is CASSTQRSSPEQYF. The DNA of the CDR3 is TGTGCCAGCAGTACCCAGAGGAGTTCCCCCGAGCAGTACTTC.